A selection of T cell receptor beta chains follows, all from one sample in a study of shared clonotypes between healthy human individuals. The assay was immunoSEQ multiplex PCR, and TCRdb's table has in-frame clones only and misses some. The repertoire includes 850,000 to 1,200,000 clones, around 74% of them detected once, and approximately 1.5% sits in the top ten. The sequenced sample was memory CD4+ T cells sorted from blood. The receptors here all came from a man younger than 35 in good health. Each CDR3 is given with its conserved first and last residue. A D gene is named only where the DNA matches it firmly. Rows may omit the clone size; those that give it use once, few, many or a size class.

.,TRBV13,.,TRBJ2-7,TGTGCCAGCAGCTTGGCGGGATTCACCTACGAGCAGTACTTC,CASSLAGFTYEQYF
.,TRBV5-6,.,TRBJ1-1,TGTGCCAGCAGCAATATAGGGACCGGGGGAACGGACACTGAAGCTTTCTTT,CASSNIGTGGTDTEAFF
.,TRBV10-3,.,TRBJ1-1,TGTGCCATCAGTCCCCCGGGGGCGTTCACTGAAGCTTTCTTT,CAISPPGAFTEAFF
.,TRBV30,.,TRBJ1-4,TGTGCCTCCGGATATGAAAAACTGTTTTTT,CASGYEKLFF
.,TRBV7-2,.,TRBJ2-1,TGTGCCAGCAAAGCGGGCGGGTCCTACAATGAGCAGTTCTTC,CASKAGGSYNEQFF
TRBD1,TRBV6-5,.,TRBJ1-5,TGTGCCACCTCGGACAGGCGCAATCAGCCCCAGCATTTT,CATSDRRNQPQHF
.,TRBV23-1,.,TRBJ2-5,TGCGCCAGCAGTCAATCCCCGCAGGGGCGCAAGAGGGAGACCCAGTACTTC,CASSQSPQGRKRETQYF
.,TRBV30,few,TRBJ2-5,TGTGCCTTTCATCGGGCGGAGACCCAGTACTTC,CAFHRAETQYF
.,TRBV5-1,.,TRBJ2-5,TGCGCCAGCAGCCCCCCGGATACCCAAGAGACCCAGTACTTC,CASSPPDTQETQYF
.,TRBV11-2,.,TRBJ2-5,TGTGCCAGCAGCTACCAAGGACAGTTAGAGACCCAGTACTTC,CASSYQGQLETQYF
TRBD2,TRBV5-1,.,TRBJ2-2,TGCGCCAGCAGCCCGACTAGCGGTAACACCGGGGAGCTGTTTTTT,CASSPTSGNTGELFF
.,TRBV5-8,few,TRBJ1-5,TGTGCCAGCAGCGTCAGGGTTGGCAATCAGCCCCAGCATTTT,CASSVRVGNQPQHF
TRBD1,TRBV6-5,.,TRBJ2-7,TGTGCCAGCAGTCTGACAGGGCAGTCCTACGAGCAGTACTTC,CASSLTGQSYEQYF
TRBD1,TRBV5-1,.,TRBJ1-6,TGCGCCAGCAGCTTGGGACAGGGTAATTCACCCCTCCACTTT,CASSLGQGNSPLHF
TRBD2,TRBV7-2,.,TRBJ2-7,TGTGCCAGCAGCTTTACTAACGGGAGGGCCTACGAGCAGTACTTC,CASSFTNGRAYEQYF
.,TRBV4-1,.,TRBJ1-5,TGCGCCAGCAGCCAAGATCCCGGGGATAGCAATCAGCCCCAGCATTTT,CASSQDPGDSNQPQHF
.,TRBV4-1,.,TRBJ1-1,TGCGCCAGCAGCCCCGTCGGAGGGGGCACTGAAGCTTTCTTT,CASSPVGGGTEAFF
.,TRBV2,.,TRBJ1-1,TGTGCCAGCAGTGTGGATGCCAGGGGAGCTTTCTTT,CASSVDARGAFF
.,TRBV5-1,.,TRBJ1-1,TGCGCCAGCAGCTTGGCCTCAGGAGGACATTTTAACACTGAAGCTTTCTTT,CASSLASGGHFNTEAFF